The 15 T cell receptor beta chains below all came from one sample that was sequenced in a study of blood T cell repertoires in COVID-19. TCRdb's table, derived via immunoSEQ multiplex PCR, lists solely in-frame clones and lacks some. The repertoire holds more than 70,000 clones, around 87% seen once, with less than 3.5% in the top ten. Source material: peripheral blood. These receptors originate from a woman aged 50 to 65 with active or convalescent COVID-19.

The chain combines TRBV6-5 with TRBJ2-3; TRBD1 matches 7 bases. V gave up 7 bases and J gave up 7 bases; unmatched junction bases: 11. Germline assignment: CDR1 MNHEY and CDR2 SVGAGI. The CDR3 is 14 amino acids. The chain's CDR3 is CASIADRIQNTQYF. The DNA of the CDR3 is TGTGCCAGCATTGCGGACAGGATCCAAAATACGCAGTATTTT.

The rearrangement uses TRBV10-3 and TRBJ2-7; possible D gene TRBD1, 5 bases. The V gene's germline CDR1 is ENHRY and CDR2 SYGVKD. The CDR3 covers 14 residues. V lost 1 base and J 2 bases, leaving 9 bases between the germline ends. For the CDR3, the DNA is TGTGCCATCAGTGAGTTACAGGCAGCCTACGAGCAGTACTTC. Translation gives CAISELQAAYEQYF.

The V call is TRBV6-5, the J call TRBJ2-1; 11 positions agree with TRBD2. Trimming took 7 bases from V and 5 from J; bases not matched to a gene: 4. The CDR3 contains 14 residues. The germline CDR1 and CDR2 sequences are MNHEY and SVGAGI. CDR3 nucleotides: TGTGCCAGCACTGGGACTAGCGGTAACAATGAGCAGTTCTTC. It translates to CASTGTSGNNEQFF.

This clone was observed a single time. The chain joins TRBV14 to TRBJ2-2; D perhaps matches TRBD1 (7 bases). V dropped 1 base and J dropped 5 bases, with 23 bases sitting between them. The CDR3 length is 19 residues. Looked up from germline, CDR1 is SGHDN and CDR2 is FVKESK. CDR3 in amino acids: CASSQGNLAGQRRTGELFF. In DNA, the CDR3 is TGTGCCAGCAGCCAAGGTAATCTTGCGGGACAGAGGAGGACCGGGGAGCTGTTTTTT.

V is TRBV4-1 and J is TRBJ1-4; D is unresolved. The germline V gene encodes CDR1 MGHRA and CDR2 YSYEKL. V was shortened by 0 bases and J by 8 bases, with 13 bases between the two germline ends. CDR3 length: 15 amino acids. The CDR3 loop is CASSQETLSEEKLFF. Here the CDR3 DNA reads TGCGCCAGCAGCCAAGAGACCCTATCGGAGGAAAAACTGTTTTTT.

V and J are TRBV7-8 and TRBJ2-5; 15 bases are a match to TRBD2. This CDR3 region has 16 residues. Losses at the gene ends were 4 bases for V and 5 bases for J; bases not matched to a gene: 5. Germline CDR1 and CDR2: SGHVS and FQNEAQ. This CDR3 reads CASSSGLAGGQETQYF. CDR3 bases: TGTGCCAGCAGCTCCGGACTAGCGGGGGGGCAGGAGACCCAGTACTTC.

The rearrangement joins TRBV12-3 or TRBV12-4 to TRBJ2-7; tentative D call: TRBD1 (6 bases). The CDR3 totals 13 residues. Trimming took 2 bases from V and 2 from J, leaving 7 bases between them. CDR3 coding DNA: TGTGCCAGCAGTTTATCAGGGGCCTACGAGCAGTACTTC. This translates into CASSLSGAYEQYF.

The V call is TRBV5-1, the J call TRBJ2-5, with D tentatively TRBD2 (5 bases). The ends were cut back, 2 bases at V and 5 bases at J, with 10 bases in the middle. Germline V CDR1 and CDR2: SGHRS, YFSETQ. CDR3 size: 13 residues. CDR3 sequence (DNA): TGCGCCAGCAGCTTATGGCAGCGGGAGACCCAGTACTTC. This sequence encodes CASSLWQRETQYF.

The chain uses TRBV7-2 and TRBJ2-6; a weak D match, TRBD2 (5 bases). The V and J ends lost 5 bases and 0 bases respectively, with 14 bases between them. Germline loops: CDR1 SGHTA, CDR2 FQGNSA. The CDR3 is 17 amino acids. The CDR3 is CASSLTTTNSGANVLTF. The CDR3 DNA sequence: TGTGCCAGCAGCCTGACTACCACCAACTCTGGGGCCAACGTCCTGACTTTC.

This chain joins TRBV9 and TRBJ1-6; possible D gene TRBD1, 6 bases. The CDR3 runs 14 residues. V shed 5 bases and J shed 6 bases, with 12 bases lying between them. The V gene's germline CDR1 is SGDLS and CDR2 YYNGEE. The CDR3 region is CASRREQGNSPLHF. In DNA form, the CDR3 reads TGTGCCAGCAGAAGGGAACAGGGTAATTCACCCCTCCACTTT.

The chain combines TRBV9 with TRBJ2-5; tentative D call: TRBD2 (6 bases). The CDR3 spans 14 residues. In germline, CDR1 is SGDLS, CDR2 YYNGEE. Trimming left V 2 bases short and J 5 bases short, with 13 bases between. The chain's CDR3 is CASSVSGGVETQYF. The CDR3 region has the DNA TGTGCCAGCAGCGTGAGCGGAGGGGTTGAGACCCAGTACTTC.

The genes are TRBV6-6 and TRBJ1-2, with D possibly matching TRBD1 (6 bases). The V end was cut by 5 bases, the J end by 6 bases, with 25 bases between. This CDR3 is built from 17 residues. Germline loops: CDR1 MNHNY, CDR2 SVGAGI (reference sequence). CDR3 region: CASSPVRGLGVLHGYTF. For the CDR3, the DNA is TGTGCCAGCAGTCCCGTGAGGGGGTTAGGGGTCTTGCATGGCTACACCTTC.

The chain is built from TRBV30 and TRBJ1-3, with unresolved D. Germline V gene data show CDR1 as GTSNPN and CDR2 as SVGIG (reference sequence). V was pared by 2 bases and J by 3 bases, with 11 bases between. The length of the CDR3 is 14 residues. The CDR3 DNA reads TGTGCCTGGAGTTCGGGGTCGGGTGGAAACACCATATATTTT. Translating gives CAWSSGSGGNTIYF.

V usage is TRBV19 and J usage is TRBJ2-6; D remains unclear. The V end was cut by 8 bases, the J end by 4 bases, with 18 bases between. Germline lookup yields CDR1 LNHDA and CDR2 SQIVND (reference sequence). The CDR3 contains 16 residues. For the CDR3, the DNA is TGTGCCAGTGCAGCCCGACTGGCCGGCGGGGCCAACGTCCTGACTTTC. Protein sequence: CASAARLAGGANVLTF.

The genes are TRBV6-5 and TRBJ1-2, with D perhaps TRBD1 (6 bases). Germline loops: CDR1 MNHEY, CDR2 SVGAGI. With 7 bases removed from V and 4 bases from J, the gap between germline ends came to 19 bases. CDR3 size: 15 residues. The CDR3 bases are TGTGCCAGCACCGAGGGGGGGGGAGTAAGCTATGGCTACACCTTC. Protein: CASTEGGGVSYGYTF.